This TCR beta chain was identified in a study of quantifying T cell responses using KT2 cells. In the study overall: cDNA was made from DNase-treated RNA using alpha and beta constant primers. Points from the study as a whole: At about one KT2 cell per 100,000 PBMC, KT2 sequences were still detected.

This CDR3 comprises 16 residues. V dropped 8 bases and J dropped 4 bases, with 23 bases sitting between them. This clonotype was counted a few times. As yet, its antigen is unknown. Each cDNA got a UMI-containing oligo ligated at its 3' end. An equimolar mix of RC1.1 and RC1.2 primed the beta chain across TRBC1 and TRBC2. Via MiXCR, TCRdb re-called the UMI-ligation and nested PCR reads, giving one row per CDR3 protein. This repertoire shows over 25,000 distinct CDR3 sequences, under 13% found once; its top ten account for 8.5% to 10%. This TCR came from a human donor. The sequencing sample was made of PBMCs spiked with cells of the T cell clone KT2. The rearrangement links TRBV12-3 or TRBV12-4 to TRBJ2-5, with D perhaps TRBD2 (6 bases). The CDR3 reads CASAPGFGGGRETQYF. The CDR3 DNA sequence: TGTGCCAGCGCCCCCGGTTTCGGGGGAGGCCGAGAGACCCAGTACTTC.